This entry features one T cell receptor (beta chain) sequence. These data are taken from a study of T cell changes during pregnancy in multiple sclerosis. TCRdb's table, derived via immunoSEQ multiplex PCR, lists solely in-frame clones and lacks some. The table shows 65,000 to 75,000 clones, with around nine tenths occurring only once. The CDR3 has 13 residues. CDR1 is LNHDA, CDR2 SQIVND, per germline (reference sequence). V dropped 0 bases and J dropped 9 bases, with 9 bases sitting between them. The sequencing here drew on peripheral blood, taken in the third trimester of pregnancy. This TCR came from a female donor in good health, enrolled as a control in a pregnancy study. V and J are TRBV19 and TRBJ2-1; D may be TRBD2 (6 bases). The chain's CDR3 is CASSIEGGGEQFF. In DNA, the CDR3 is TGTGCCAGTAGTATAGAGGGGGGAGGTGAGCAGTTCTTC.